This T cell receptor beta chain was profiled in a study of neurological immune-mediated disorders. This clonotype was seen many times. The antigen is unknown. CDR1 ENHRY and CDR2 SYGVKD come from the germline V gene. This CDR3 spans 16 amino acids. V lost 8 bases, J lost 0 bases, and 10 bases stayed unmatched. Study-wide results and caveats: No expanded-clone CDR3 amino acid sequence recurred across subjects, suggesting private TCR-beta repertoires. Phylogenetic grouping assigned the repertoires of 18 of 34 multiple sclerosis patients to a single cluster of related CDR3 sequences. This cluster may be a repertoire-level signature.

Synthesis of cDNA was performed by 5'RACE using 10-nucleotide random UMIs. Over 160 million TCR-beta sequences (from 15-18 subjects) were yielded by each sequencing run. TCRdb used MiXCR to reprocess the 5' RACE reads, holding one entry per CDR3 protein. The sample lists tens of thousands of distinct CDR3 sequences, over 3.5% occurring once. This rearrangement joins TRBV10-3 to TRBJ2-3, with TRBD1 matching 8 bases. The source material was CD4+ T cells from blood. The source of this sequence is a woman aged 40 to 55 with multiple sclerosis. Here the CDR3 reads CAIGSRGHTSTDTQYF. The DNA for the CDR3 is TGTGCCATCGGAAGCAGGGGGCACACTAGCACAGATACGCAGTATTTT.